The source of this TCR beta chain is a study of beta chain features in type 1 diabetes. A remark on this clone: What it recognizes is unknown.

Study results and caveats: Moderately but significantly shorter TCRB CDR3s were found in Type 1 diabetes patients in all four CD4+ subsets. Relative to healthy donors, patients appeared to have naive, central memory and Treg TCRB repertoires that were more similar.

There are 13 residues in the CDR3. With 7 bases removed from V and 1 base from J, the gap between germline ends came to 13 bases. CDR1 and CDR2 (germline): SQVTM, ANQGSEA. Expressed TCRB transcripts were sequenced after all isolated RNA was converted to cDNA. TCRdb's table, derived via immunoSEQ multiplex PCR, lists solely in-frame clones and lacks some. Among some 290,000 clones, 24% were seen once, and the ten largest hold approximately 0.011%. This chain uses TRBV29-1 with TRBJ2-5, with D possibly TRBD1 on 7 matching bases. The sample was naive CD4+ T cells from blood. The clonotype was recovered from a woman aged 30 to 39 with type 1 diabetes. CDR3 nucleotide sequence: TGCAGCGGTAACAGGGGAGGCCAAGAGACCCAGTACTTC. This sequence encodes CSGNRGGQETQYF.